The 17 T cell receptor beta chains in this list originate from one sample, sequenced in a study of CD8 T cell repertoires and HIV-1 epitope variants. The method was immunoSEQ multiplex PCR; TCRdb's version includes in-frame clones alone and lacks a portion of them. The sample consists of some 5,000 clones, less than 75% of them appearing once. These receptors' antigens are unknown. Sequenced sample: cultured CD8+ T cells derived from PBMCs. These receptors came from a male donor with HIV.

This chain joins TRBV6-5 and TRBJ2-1; the match to TRBD2 covers 8 bases. J gave up 5 bases and V 1 base, and 4 bases lay outside the gene matches. Germline CDR1 is MNHEY and CDR2 is SVGAGI. The CDR3 runs to 15 residues. The CDR3 here is CASSYLAGGDNEQFF. The CDR3 DNA follows: TGTGCCAGCAGTTACTTGGCGGGGGGAGACAATGAGCAGTTCTTC.

The chain combines TRBV28 with TRBJ2-1; no firm D call. The V end lost 3 bases, the J end lost 6 bases, and 9 bases lay between the germline ends. The CDR3 length is 13 residues. CDR1 MDHEN and CDR2 SYDVKM come from the germline V gene. The CDR3: CASSFSQGNEQFF. In DNA form, the CDR3 reads TGTGCCAGCAGTTTTTCACAAGGCAATGAGCAGTTCTTC.

The sample holds a few counts of this clone. The gene calls are TRBV6-6 and TRBJ1-1; D is uncertain. Germline-derived CDR1 and CDR2 are MNHNY and SVGAGI (reference sequence). This CDR3 is built from 14 residues. V dropped 1 base and J dropped 0 bases, with 6 bases sitting between them. CDR3 nucleotides: TGTGCCAGCAGTTACTTGGATATGAACACTGAAGCTTTCTTT. Its protein is CASSYLDMNTEAFF.

The chain links TRBV4-3 to TRBJ1-2; D is ambiguous. This CDR3 is 16 amino acids long. V was clipped by 0 bases and J by 6 bases, with 17 bases between them. Looked up from germline, CDR1 is LGHNA and CDR2 is YSLEER. The CDR3 DNA is TGCGCCAGCAGCCAAGACTTGGGAAGGGTTTCCGATGGCTACACCTTC. The encoded protein is CASSQDLGRVSDGYTF.

With regard to this clone: The junction does not match germline at one end; this may be a read error. This sequence joins TRBV29-1 and TRBJ1-1, with 8 bases identical to TRBD1. This CDR3 is 11 amino acids long. CDR1 and CDR2 from the germline V gene are SQVTM and ANQGSEA. CDR3: CSAPWGQEAAF. The DNA of the CDR3 is TGCAGCGCCCCTTGGGGACAGGAGGCCGCTTTT.

V is TRBV19 and J is TRBJ2-2, with TRBD2 matching over 8 bases. CDR1 and CDR2 (germline): LNHDA, SQIVND (reference sequence). V gave up 3 bases and J gave up 4 bases; unmatched junction bases: 13. CDR3 size: 18 residues. CDR3 DNA: TGTGCCAGTAGTATCCTAACGGGGGGGCTAGCGGGCACCGGGGAGCTGTTTTTT. Encoded protein: CASSILTGGLAGTGELFF. Combining the CDR3 with reference TRBV19 and TRBJ2-2 gives the whole variable domain DGGITQSPKYLFRKEGQNVTLSCEQNLNHDAMYWYRQDPGQGLRLIYYSQIVNDFQKGDIAEGYSVSREKKESFPLTVTSAQKNPTAFYLCASSILTGGLAGTGELFFGEGSRLTVL.

DNA for the CDR3: TGTGCCAGTAGTGAGTACAATGAGCAGTTCTTC. Protein sequence: CASSEYNEQFF. The chain joins TRBV19 to TRBJ2-1; D uncertain. The CDR3 length is 11 residues. Per germline, CDR1 LNHDA and CDR2 SQIVND (reference sequence). V was cut by 5 bases and J by 4 bases, with 3 bases left in between.

For this clone: Its ends do not fully match the called genes, so a read error is possible. The chain couples TRBV5-3 to TRBJ2-5, with D possibly being TRBD2 (5 bases). TRBV5-3 is sorted into the ORF group, with uncertain function. The CDR3 runs to 15 residues. The CDR3 nucleotides read TGTGCCAGCAGCTCCGCCGGGATAGATCAAGAGACCCAGTACTTC. This translates into CASSSAGIDQETQYF.

The chain is built from TRBV7-9 and TRBJ2-4; 8 bases line up with TRBD1. Germline V lookup: CDR1 SEHNR, CDR2 FQNEAQ (reference sequence). Germline trimming cut 4 bases from V and 8 bases from J; bases unmatched to any gene: 7. The CDR3 extends over 14 amino acids. In DNA, the CDR3 is TGTGCCAGCAGCTCGGACAGGGAGTGGCACATTCAGTACTTC. Its translation: CASSSDREWHIQYF.

This clone was detected only a few times. The V call is TRBV19, the J call TRBJ2-7; D unresolved. V lost 4 bases and J lost 4, with 11 bases in between. This CDR3 has 13 residues. Per germline, CDR1 LNHDA and CDR2 SQIVND (reference sequence). The CDR3 nucleotides read TGTGCCAGTAGTACGGGTCTTAAGTACGAGCAGTACTTC. This translates into CASSTGLKYEQYF.

About this clone itself: One end of the junction fails to match germline, which may point to a read error. J is TRBJ2-6 and V is TRBV6-1, with D perhaps TRBD1 or TRBD2 (5 bases each). Looked up from germline, CDR1 is MNHNS and CDR2 is SASEGT. This CDR3 comprises 17 residues. CDR3 sequence (DNA): TGTGCCATCAGTGAGTCTCTGGGGGTATCTGGGGCCAACGTCCTGACTTTC. As protein: CAISESLGVSGANVLTF.

This chain uses TRBV2 with TRBJ1-1; maybe TRBD1 (5 bases). CDR1 is SNHLY, CDR2 FYNNEI, per germline. V lost 0 bases, J lost 10 bases, and 15 bases lay in between. The CDR3 runs 14 residues. CDR3 nucleotide sequence: TGTGCCAGCAGTGAAGCCTCCGGGGGTAGGGGAGCTTTCTTT. This codes for CASSEASGGRGAFF.

V gene TRBV7-3 combines with J gene TRBJ1-6; tentative D call: TRBD1 (5 bases). Trimming removed 4 bases from V and 8 bases from J, with 9 bases in between. The germline V gene encodes CDR1 SGHTA and CDR2 FQGTGA. This CDR3 spans 13 amino acids. The CDR3 sequence: CASSSTGDSPLHF. In nucleotides, the CDR3 is TGTGCCAGCAGCTCCACGGGGGATTCACCCCTCCACTTT.

The chain combines TRBV7-2 with TRBJ2-2, with D possibly being TRBD1 or TRBD2 (6 bases each). With 3 bases removed from V and 0 bases from J, the gap between germline ends came to 17 bases. Germline-derived CDR1 and CDR2 are SGHTA and FQGNSA. The CDR3 sequence is 18 residues long. CDR3: CASSFRPGGGANTGELFF. The CDR3 nucleotides are TGTGCCAGCAGCTTTAGACCCGGGGGCGGGGCGAACACCGGGGAGCTGTTTTTT.

The V gene is TRBV28, the J gene TRBJ2-1, with 7 bases matching TRBD2. J was trimmed by 5 bases and V by 7 bases; bases with no gene match: 11. The CDR3 contains 15 residues. Per the germline V gene, CDR1 is MDHEN and CDR2 is SYDVKM. In DNA, the CDR3 is TGTGCCAGCACCCCCCAGGGAGGGAGGGACAATGAGCAGTTCTTC. Amino acid sequence: CASTPQGGRDNEQFF.

The chain uses TRBV19 and TRBJ2-3; either TRBD1 or TRBD2 may fit D (5 bases each). CDR1 and CDR2 (germline): LNHDA, SQIVND (reference sequence). The V end was cut by 5 bases, the J end by 4 bases, with 7 bases between. The CDR3 loop spans 12 amino acids. In nucleotides, the CDR3 is TGTGCCAGTAGTCGAGGGGCAGATACGCAGTATTTT. Translating gives CASSRGADTQYF.

V is TRBV19 and J is TRBJ2-7; D is possibly TRBD2 (6 bases). The CDR3 is 13 amino acids. Germline CDR1 reads LNHDA; CDR2 reads SQIVND (reference sequence). V was pared by 4 bases and J by 0 bases, with 7 bases between. This CDR3 is CASSTSVSYEQYF. The CDR3 nucleotides are TGTGCCAGTAGTACTAGCGTCTCCTACGAGCAGTACTTC.